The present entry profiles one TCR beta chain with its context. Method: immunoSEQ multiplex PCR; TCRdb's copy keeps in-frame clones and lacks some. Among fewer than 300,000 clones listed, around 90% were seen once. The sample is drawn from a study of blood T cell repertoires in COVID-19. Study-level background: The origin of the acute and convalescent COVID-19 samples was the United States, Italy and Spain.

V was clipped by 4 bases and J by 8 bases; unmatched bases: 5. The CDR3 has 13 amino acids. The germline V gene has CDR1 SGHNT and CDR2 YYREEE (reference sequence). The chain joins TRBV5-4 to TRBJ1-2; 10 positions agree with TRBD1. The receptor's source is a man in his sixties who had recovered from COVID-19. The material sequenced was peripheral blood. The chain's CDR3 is CASSPRTGGGYTF. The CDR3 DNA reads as TGTGCCAGCAGCCCTAGGACAGGGGGAGGCTACACCTTC.